Given below is one T cell receptor (beta chain) in context. The target antigen is unknown. Unique molecular identifiers tagged the TCRbeta library. TCRdb reanalysed the PCR reads using MiXCR and keeps one entry per CDR3 protein. The sample contains about 16,000 distinct CDR3 sequences, roughly 7.1% of which appear only once. Trimming shortened V by 2 bases and J by 0 bases, and 8 bases separated the two germline ends. This CDR3 has 15 amino acids. Germline CDR1 and CDR2: SEHNR and FQNEAQ (reference sequence). This entry belongs to a study of T-cell reconstitution after alpha-beta-depleted transplantation in children. The study, taken as a whole, reports: Reported findings indicate that, about two months after transplant, alpha-beta T cells came from several hundred expanded clones, which were derived from non-depleted graft cells. Most T-cell counts and diversity one year after the transplant came from T cells that were newly produced. Surviving recipient T cells and intrathymic progenitors accounted for some patients' high TCRbeta diversity at day 60.

This clonotype was sampled from a boy younger than two who had a stem cell transplant for Wiskott-Aldrich syndrome, so the T cells may come from the graft donor. The sample was PBMCs, mostly from graft donor cells, taken 60 days after TCRalphabeta/CD19-depleted stem cell transplant. The rearrangement joins TRBV7-9 to TRBJ1-5; D possibly corresponds to TRBD1 (5 bases). The CDR3 is CASSLSRDSNQPQHF. Written as DNA, the CDR3 is TGTGCCAGCAGCTTAAGCAGGGATAGCAATCAGCCCCAGCATTTT. Complete variable domain (other parts from reference TRBV7-9 and TRBJ1-5): DTGVSQNPRHKITKRGQNVTFRCDPISEHNRLYWYRQTLGQGPEFLTYFQNEAQLEKSRLLSDRFSAERPKGSFSTLEIQRTEQGDSAMYLCASSLSRDSNQPQHFGDGTRLSIL.